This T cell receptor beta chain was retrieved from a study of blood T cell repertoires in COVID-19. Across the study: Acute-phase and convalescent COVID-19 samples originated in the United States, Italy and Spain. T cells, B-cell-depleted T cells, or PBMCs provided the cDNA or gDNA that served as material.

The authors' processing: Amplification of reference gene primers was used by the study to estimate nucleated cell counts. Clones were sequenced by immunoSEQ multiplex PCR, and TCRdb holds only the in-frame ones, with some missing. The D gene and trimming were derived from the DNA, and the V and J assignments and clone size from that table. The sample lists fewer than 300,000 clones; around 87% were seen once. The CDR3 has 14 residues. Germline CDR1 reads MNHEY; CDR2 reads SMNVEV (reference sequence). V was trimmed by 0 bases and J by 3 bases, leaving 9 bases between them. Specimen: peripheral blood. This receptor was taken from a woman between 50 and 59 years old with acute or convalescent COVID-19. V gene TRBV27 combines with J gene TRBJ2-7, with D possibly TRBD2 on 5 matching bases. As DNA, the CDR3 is TGTGCCAGCAGTTTATCACTCGGGATCTACGAGCAGTACTTC. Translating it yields CASSLSLGIYEQYF.